Listed below are T cell receptor beta chains from one sample, sequenced in a study of response to subunit inactivated influenza vaccine. TCRdb reprocessed the RT-PCR reads via MiXCR and lists one record per CDR3 protein. This table holds 550,000 to 800,000 distinct CDR3 sequences, approximately 14% found once. The sequencing used PBMCs from blood, collected roughly 13 days after vaccination. These receptors originate from a man aged 45-60 years who received an inactivated influenza vaccine. The CDR3 runs from the conserved cysteine through the conserved F or W. The D gene is left open where the match is weak. Some rows have no size entry. The others give once, few or many, or a class for an expanded clone.

CDR3 DNA: TGTGCCAGCTCCCTCGTAGGCACAGGGGCAGGGACAGATACGCAGTATTTT; CDR3 protein: CASSLVGTGAGTDTQYF; J gene: TRBJ2-3; V gene: TRBV18; D gene: TRBD1; clone size: .
CDR3 DNA: TGTGCCACCAGTGATTTGGGGGGTGGAGAGACCCAGTACTTC; CDR3 protein: CATSDLGGGETQYF; J gene: TRBJ2-5; V gene: TRBV24-1; D gene: .; clone size: .
CDR3 DNA: TGTGCCAGCAGTTTAAAGGGCAGGGGGCAAGAGACCCAGTACTTC; CDR3 protein: CASSLKGRGQETQYF; J gene: TRBJ2-5; V gene: TRBV27; D gene: TRBD1; clone size: .
CDR3 DNA: TGCAGCGTGGAATTCCCAGCGAACACCGGGGAGCTGTTTTTT; CDR3 protein: CSVEFPANTGELFF; J gene: TRBJ2-2; V gene: TRBV29-1; D gene: .; clone size: .
CDR3 DNA: TGCGCCAGCAGCTCCGGACAGTCCGGGGAGCTGTTTTTT; CDR3 protein: CASSSGQSGELFF; J gene: TRBJ2-2; V gene: TRBV5-1; D gene: .; clone size: .
CDR3 DNA: TGTGCCAGCATCCTGGACAGCTCCTATGGCTACACCTTC; CDR3 protein: CASILDSSYGYTF; J gene: TRBJ1-2; V gene: TRBV6-6; D gene: .; clone size: .
CDR3 DNA: TGCAGTGCTAGCAGACAGGAGTGGACCCAGTACTTC; CDR3 protein: CSASRQEWTQYF; J gene: TRBJ2-5; V gene: TRBV20-1; D gene: .; clone size: few
CDR3 DNA: TGTGCCAGCAGGCACACCGATGACAGAGGCGGGACCCAGTACTTC; CDR3 protein: CASRHTDDRGGTQYF; J gene: TRBJ2-5; V gene: TRBV6-1; D gene: .; clone size: .
CDR3 DNA: TGTGCCAGCAGCAACTACCTAGCTCAGGGGGCCGGTGAGACCCAGTACTTC; CDR3 protein: CASSNYLAQGAGETQYF; J gene: TRBJ2-5; V gene: TRBV7-2; D gene: TRBD1; clone size: .
CDR3 DNA: TGTGCCAGCTCACCACCAGGTGGGGGTGAAGCTTTCTTT; CDR3 protein: CASSPPGGGEAFF; J gene: TRBJ1-1; V gene: TRBV18; D gene: .; clone size: few
CDR3 DNA: TGTGCCAGCGCGGGAGAGCCATCTTTCGTGCAGTTCTTC; CDR3 protein: CASAGEPSFVQFF; J gene: TRBJ2-1; V gene: TRBV7-3; D gene: TRBD2; clone size: few
CDR3 DNA: TGCAGTTGTACCCCGAGCGGGAGGGGTGGTAACGAGCAGTACTTC; CDR3 protein: CSCTPSGRGGNEQYF; J gene: TRBJ2-7; V gene: TRBV20-1; D gene: TRBD2; clone size: few
CDR3 DNA: TGTGCCAGCAGTACCCTAGCGGGGTTGGAGACCCAGTACTTC; CDR3 protein: CASSTLAGLETQYF; J gene: TRBJ2-5; V gene: TRBV12-3/TRBV12-4; D gene: TRBD2; clone size: .
CDR3 DNA: TGTGCCACCAGTGAGACAGTTAACTATGGCTACACCTTC; CDR3 protein: CATSETVNYGYTF; J gene: TRBJ1-2; V gene: TRBV24-1; D gene: .; clone size: few
CDR3 DNA: TGTGCCAGCAGCTTGTGGATAGCGGGAGACGGGAATGAGCAGTTCTTC; CDR3 protein: CASSLWIAGDGNEQFF; J gene: TRBJ2-1; V gene: TRBV5-4; D gene: TRBD2; clone size: .
CDR3 DNA: TGCAGCGTTTCGACAAATCAGAACACTGAAGCTTTCTTT; CDR3 protein: CSVSTNQNTEAFF; J gene: TRBJ1-1; V gene: TRBV29-1; D gene: .; clone size: many
CDR3 DNA: TGTGCCAGCAGCTTAGAACAGGGGGGAGACTATGGCTACACCTTC; CDR3 protein: CASSLEQGGDYGYTF; J gene: TRBJ1-2; V gene: TRBV7-6; D gene: TRBD1; clone size: .
CDR3 DNA: TGTGCCAGCAGCTTCGACAACCCCATGAACACTGAAGCTTTCTTT; CDR3 protein: CASSFDNPMNTEAFF; J gene: TRBJ1-1; V gene: TRBV5-5; D gene: .; clone size: .
CDR3 DNA: TGTGCCAGCAGTTTAAGTCAAGACTACAATGAGCAGTTCTTC; CDR3 protein: CASSLSQDYNEQFF; J gene: TRBJ2-1; V gene: TRBV12-3/TRBV12-4; D gene: .; clone size: few
CDR3 DNA: TGCAGCGTATCCGGGGGAGGCAATCAGCCCCAGCATTTT; CDR3 protein: CSVSGGGNQPQHF; J gene: TRBJ1-5; V gene: TRBV29-1; D gene: .; clone size: few
CDR3 DNA: TGTGCCAGCAGCACCGGGACTAGCCGCTACGAGCAGTACTTC; CDR3 protein: CASSTGTSRYEQYF; J gene: TRBJ2-7; V gene: TRBV7-9; D gene: TRBD2; clone size: few
CDR3 DNA: TGTGCCACCAGTGACCAGAGGACAGGGGACCAAGAGACCCAGTACTTC; CDR3 protein: CATSDQRTGDQETQYF; J gene: TRBJ2-5; V gene: TRBV24-1; D gene: TRBD1; clone size: few
CDR3 DNA: TGCGCCAGCAGCTTGGCGGGGACAGGGGGTGAGGGCTACACCTTC; CDR3 protein: CASSLAGTGGEGYTF; J gene: TRBJ1-2; V gene: TRBV5-1; D gene: TRBD1; clone size: few
CDR3 DNA: TGTGCCAGCACCCAAGGAGCCGAGCAGTACTTC; CDR3 protein: CASTQGAEQYF; J gene: TRBJ2-7; V gene: TRBV6-2/TRBV6-3; D gene: .; clone size: few
CDR3 DNA: TGTGCCAGCAGCCGGGAGATGGCAGGGCATGGCTACACCTTC; CDR3 protein: CASSREMAGHGYTF; J gene: TRBJ1-2; V gene: TRBV11-3; D gene: .; clone size: few
CDR3 DNA: TGTGCCAGCAGTCGGGACAGGGGGAGCAATCAGCCCCAGCATTTT; CDR3 protein: CASSRDRGSNQPQHF; J gene: TRBJ1-5; V gene: TRBV5-5; D gene: TRBD1; clone size: many
CDR3 DNA: TGCAGCGCCACAGGACACGTTTGGAACACCGGGGAGCTGTTTTTT; CDR3 protein: CSATGHVWNTGELFF; J gene: TRBJ2-2; V gene: TRBV29-1; D gene: .; clone size: few
CDR3 DNA: TGTGCCAGCTCGGGACAGAGCCAAGAGACCCAGTACTTC; CDR3 protein: CASSGQSQETQYF; J gene: TRBJ2-5; V gene: TRBV18; D gene: TRBD1; clone size: .
CDR3 DNA: TGTGCCATCAGTCCGGGACAGAAAGGCCCAGAGACCCAGTACTTC; CDR3 protein: CAISPGQKGPETQYF; J gene: TRBJ2-5; V gene: TRBV10-3; D gene: TRBD1; clone size: few
CDR3 DNA: TGTGCCAGCGAAGCGACAGAGGGGAACACTGAAGCTTTCTTT; CDR3 protein: CASEATEGNTEAFF; J gene: TRBJ1-1; V gene: TRBV2; D gene: .; clone size: .
CDR3 DNA: TGTGCCAGCAGCTCCATAGCGGGAGCCAGCACAGATACGCAGTATTTT; CDR3 protein: CASSSIAGASTDTQYF; J gene: TRBJ2-3; V gene: TRBV11-2; D gene: TRBD2; clone size: .
CDR3 DNA: TGCAGTGCTAGAGGTAGTAACTCCTACGAGCAGTACTTC; CDR3 protein: CSARGSNSYEQYF; J gene: TRBJ2-7; V gene: TRBV20-1; D gene: .; clone size: .
CDR3 DNA: TGCAGTGCTAGTGACCGGGACCGACAAGAGACCCAGTACTTC; CDR3 protein: CSASDRDRQETQYF; J gene: TRBJ2-5; V gene: TRBV20-1; D gene: .; clone size: few
CDR3 DNA: TGTGCCAGCAGCTCCGGACTAGCGGGGGTTGAGCAGTTCTTC; CDR3 protein: CASSSGLAGVEQFF; J gene: TRBJ2-1; V gene: TRBV6-1; D gene: TRBD2; clone size: many
CDR3 DNA: TGTGCCAGCAGCGCAACACCGGGACTAGCGCTTCCCTACAATGAGCAGTTCTTC; CDR3 protein: CASSATPGLALPYNEQFF; J gene: TRBJ2-1; V gene: TRBV7-3; D gene: TRBD2; clone size: .
CDR3 DNA: TGTGCCAGCAGTACTTCTCATGGGTGGGGGATAACCGGGGAGCTGTTTTTT; CDR3 protein: CASSTSHGWGITGELFF; J gene: TRBJ2-2; V gene: TRBV6-5; D gene: .; clone size: few
CDR3 DNA: TGTGCCAGCAGTTTACCTGACAGTTCCCACTCCTACAATGAGCAGTTCTTC; CDR3 protein: CASSLPDSSHSYNEQFF; J gene: TRBJ2-1; V gene: TRBV28; D gene: .; clone size: few
CDR3 DNA: TGTGCCAGCAGTTTTTTCGGGGACTATGGCTACACCTTC; CDR3 protein: CASSFFGDYGYTF; J gene: TRBJ1-2; V gene: TRBV12-3/TRBV12-4; D gene: .; clone size: few
CDR3 DNA: TGTGCCAGCAGCTTGGGTAGGGCCGGGGGAGACATTCAGTACTTC; CDR3 protein: CASSLGRAGGDIQYF; J gene: TRBJ2-4; V gene: TRBV5-6; D gene: .; clone size: .
CDR3 DNA: TGTGCCAGCAGCTCCCGGGACACCAGATACAATGAGCAGTTCTTC; CDR3 protein: CASSSRDTRYNEQFF; J gene: TRBJ2-1; V gene: TRBV5-5; D gene: .; clone size: .
CDR3 DNA: TGCGCCAGCAGGGACGGGCCGGGAGAGACCTACGAGCAGTACTTC; CDR3 protein: CASRDGPGETYEQYF; J gene: TRBJ2-7; V gene: TRBV5-1; D gene: .; clone size: .
CDR3 DNA: TGTGCCAGCATCCAAGGGGGACGCGGCGGCGGGAGATCCTACAATGAGCAGTTCTTC; CDR3 protein: CASIQGGRGGGRSYNEQFF; J gene: TRBJ2-1; V gene: TRBV11-1; D gene: .; clone size: .
CDR3 DNA: TGCAGTGCTAGAGATATCTGGGATCAGGCCTACGAGCAGTACTTC; CDR3 protein: CSARDIWDQAYEQYF; J gene: TRBJ2-7; V gene: TRBV20-1; D gene: .; clone size: .
CDR3 DNA: TGCAGCGTAGCAAGCGGAGAGACCCAGTACTTC; CDR3 protein: CSVASGETQYF; J gene: TRBJ2-5; V gene: TRBV29-1; D gene: .; clone size: .